This T cell receptor beta chain was identified in a study of T cells in Graves' hyperthyroidism and ophthalmopathy. Study-level background: Once the initial diagnosis was made, peripheral blood was obtained before any treatment. Study conclusions and caveats: Most thyroid clonotypes expanded above 0.001 were also detected in blood.

This clonotype was counted ten times or more. Its antigen is still unknown. Amplified TCR beta CDR3 regions derived from RNA transcripts. TCR CDR3 underwent first-round RT-PCR with the HTBI primer set. TCRdb called the multiplex PCR reads again in MiXCR, with one record for every CDR3 protein. The profile shows 300,000 to 500,000 distinct CDR3 sequences, about 14% of them singletons. Diagnostic decisions used clinical symptoms, serum thyroxine and TRAb, thyroid ultrasound and orbital computed tomography. J lost 7 bases, V lost 4 bases, and 5 bases had no gene match. The CDR3 sequence is 13 residues long. CDR1 is SGHTA, CDR2 FQGTGA, per germline.

Sample: blood. The chain links TRBV7-3 to TRBJ2-7, with TRBD2 matching 9 bases. The receptor's source is a man aged 45-60 years with Graves' ophthalmopathy. The CDR3 spells CASSSSGLAEQYF. The CDR3 DNA is TGTGCCAGCAGCTCCTCCGGACTAGCGGAGCAGTACTTC.